These 6 T cell receptor beta chains share one sample of origin, sequenced in a study of T-cell memory formation after mild COVID-19. From the 5' RACE reads, TCRdb called clonotypes with MiXCR, one entry per CDR3 protein. This sample has hundreds of thousands of distinct CDR3 sequences; 15% to 20% occur once, and the top ten carry about a fifth. Sequenced sample: PBMCs or a T cell subset sorted from them (not recorded which). The receptors derive from a man aged 18 to 30 who had mild COVID-19 (a few samples of this study predate the infection). Cell type and time point are not known.

The chain joins TRBV6-5 to TRBJ1-1, with TRBD1 identical over 8 bases. The CDR3 contains 15 residues. Trimming at V came to 6 bases and at J to 0 bases, leaving 6 bases not matched to a gene. CDR1 MNHEY and CDR2 SVGAGI come from the germline V gene. The CDR3 region has the DNA TGTGCCAGCAGGAGGACAGGGCTAATGAACACTGAAGCTTTCTTT. Translating gives CASRRTGLMNTEAFF.

The genes are TRBV10-3 and TRBJ2-4; possible D gene TRBD2, 6 bases. Germline V lookup: CDR1 ENHRY, CDR2 SYGVKD. The CDR3 has 14 amino acids. Between the trimmed V and J ends, which lost 3 bases and 7 bases, there was a span of 13 bases. CDR3 bases: TGTGCCATCAGTGATGGGGCCAGCGGGAACATTCAGTACTTC. This codes for CAISDGASGNIQYF.

This clonotype was seen more than once but under ten times. This sequence joins TRBV7-2 and TRBJ2-5, with 7 positions matching TRBD1. Germline V gene lookup returns CDR1 SGHTA and CDR2 FQGNSA. Trimming cost V 1 base and J 3 bases; bases outside gene matches: 2. There are 14 residues in the CDR3. CDR3 loop: CASSLDGTEETQYF. DNA for the CDR3: TGTGCCAGCAGCTTAGACGGGACAGAAGAGACCCAGTACTTC.

The chain employs TRBV5-1 and TRBJ2-5; perhaps TRBD1 as D (6 bases). CDR3 size: 15 residues. From germline, CDR1 is SGHRS and CDR2 YFSETQ. Trimming cost V 1 base and J 4 bases, with 14 bases left between them. CDR3: CASSLQPGAGETQYF. CDR3 in DNA: TGCGCCAGCAGCTTGCAGCCAGGGGCGGGAGAGACCCAGTACTTC.

This clonotype was counted between two and nine times. The rearrangement uses TRBV4-3 and TRBJ1-2; 7 bases align to TRBD1. Looked up from germline, CDR1 is LGHNA and CDR2 is YSLEER. Trimming cost V 0 bases and J 9 bases; bases outside gene matches: 13. CDR3 length: 16 residues. CDR3 region: CASSQETGSISRRYTF. The CDR3 region has the DNA TGCGCCAGCAGCCAAGAGACAGGGAGTATCAGCAGGCGCTACACCTTC.

The V gene is TRBV7-9, the J gene TRBJ2-5; D possibly uses TRBD1 or TRBD2 (5 bases each). The V gene's germline CDR1 is SEHNR and CDR2 FQNEAQ (reference sequence). V gave up 3 bases and J gave up 4 bases, with 9 bases separating them. CDR3 length equals 13 residues. This chain's CDR3 is CASSFGDRETQYF. CDR3 DNA sequence: TGTGCCAGCAGCTTTGGGGACCGAGAGACCCAGTACTTC.